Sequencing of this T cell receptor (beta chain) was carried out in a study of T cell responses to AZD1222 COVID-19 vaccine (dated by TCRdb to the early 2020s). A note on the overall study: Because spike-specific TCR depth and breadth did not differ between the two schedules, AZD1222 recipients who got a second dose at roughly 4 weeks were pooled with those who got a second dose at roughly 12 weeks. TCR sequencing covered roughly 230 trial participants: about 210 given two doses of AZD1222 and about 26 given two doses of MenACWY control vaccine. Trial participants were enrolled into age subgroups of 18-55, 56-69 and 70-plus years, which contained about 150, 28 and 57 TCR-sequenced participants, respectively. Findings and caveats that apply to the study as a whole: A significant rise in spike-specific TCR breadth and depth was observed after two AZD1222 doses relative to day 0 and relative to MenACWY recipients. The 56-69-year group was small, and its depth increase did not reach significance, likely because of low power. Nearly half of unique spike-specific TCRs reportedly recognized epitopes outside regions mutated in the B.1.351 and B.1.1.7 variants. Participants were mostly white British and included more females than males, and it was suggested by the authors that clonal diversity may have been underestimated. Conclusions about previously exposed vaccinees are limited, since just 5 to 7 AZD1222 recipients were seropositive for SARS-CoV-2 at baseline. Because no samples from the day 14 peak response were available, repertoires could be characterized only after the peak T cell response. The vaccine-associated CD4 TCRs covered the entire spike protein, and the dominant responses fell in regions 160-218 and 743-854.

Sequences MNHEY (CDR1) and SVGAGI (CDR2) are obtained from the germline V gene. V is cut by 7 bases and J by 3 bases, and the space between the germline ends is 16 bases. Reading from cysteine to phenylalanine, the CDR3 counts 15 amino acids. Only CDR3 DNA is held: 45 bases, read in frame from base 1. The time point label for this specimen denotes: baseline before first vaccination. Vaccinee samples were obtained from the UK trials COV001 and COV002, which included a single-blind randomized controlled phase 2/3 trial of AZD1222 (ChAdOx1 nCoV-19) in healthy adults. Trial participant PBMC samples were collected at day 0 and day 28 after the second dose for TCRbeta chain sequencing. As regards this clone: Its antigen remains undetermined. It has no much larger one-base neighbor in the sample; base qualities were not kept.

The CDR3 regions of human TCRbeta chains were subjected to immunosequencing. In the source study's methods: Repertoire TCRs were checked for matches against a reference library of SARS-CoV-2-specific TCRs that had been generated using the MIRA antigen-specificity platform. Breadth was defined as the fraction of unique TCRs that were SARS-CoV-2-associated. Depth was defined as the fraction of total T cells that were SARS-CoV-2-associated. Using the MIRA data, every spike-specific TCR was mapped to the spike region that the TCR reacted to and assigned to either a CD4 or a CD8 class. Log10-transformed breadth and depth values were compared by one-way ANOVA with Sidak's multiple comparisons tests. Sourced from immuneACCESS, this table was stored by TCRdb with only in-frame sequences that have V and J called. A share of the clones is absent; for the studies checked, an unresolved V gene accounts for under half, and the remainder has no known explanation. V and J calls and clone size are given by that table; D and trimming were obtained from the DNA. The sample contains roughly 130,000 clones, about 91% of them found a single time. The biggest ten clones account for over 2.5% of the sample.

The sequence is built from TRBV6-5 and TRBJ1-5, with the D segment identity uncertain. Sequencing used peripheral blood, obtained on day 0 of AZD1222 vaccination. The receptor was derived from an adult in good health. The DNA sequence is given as TGTGCCAGCACCCGGGTCCCAGGCGACAATCAGCCCCAGCATTTT. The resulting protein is CASTRVPGDNQPQHF.